The sequence of this TCR beta chain was determined in a study of blood T cells in healthy people across ages. Sample-barcoded 5' priming and a J-beta primer mix drove a second PCR of roughly 6 to 12 cycles. In TCRdb, the 5' RACE reads were re-called with MiXCR into one record per CDR3 protein. The sample carries 1.5 million to 2 million distinct CDR3 sequences, 25% to 30% recorded once. This clonotype was seen a handful of times. With 6 bases clipped from V and 0 bases from J, the junction kept 8 bases outside the gene matches. There are 14 residues in the CDR3. In germline, CDR1 is DFQATT, CDR2 SNEGSKA (reference sequence).

This clonotype originated in a woman aged 30 to 39 in good health. Sequenced material: blood. J is TRBJ2-7 and V is TRBV20-1, with 7 bases identical to TRBD2. CDR3: CSATGTTSSYEQYF. The CDR3 nucleotides read TGCAGTGCCACCGGGACTACGAGCTCCTACGAGCAGTACTTC.